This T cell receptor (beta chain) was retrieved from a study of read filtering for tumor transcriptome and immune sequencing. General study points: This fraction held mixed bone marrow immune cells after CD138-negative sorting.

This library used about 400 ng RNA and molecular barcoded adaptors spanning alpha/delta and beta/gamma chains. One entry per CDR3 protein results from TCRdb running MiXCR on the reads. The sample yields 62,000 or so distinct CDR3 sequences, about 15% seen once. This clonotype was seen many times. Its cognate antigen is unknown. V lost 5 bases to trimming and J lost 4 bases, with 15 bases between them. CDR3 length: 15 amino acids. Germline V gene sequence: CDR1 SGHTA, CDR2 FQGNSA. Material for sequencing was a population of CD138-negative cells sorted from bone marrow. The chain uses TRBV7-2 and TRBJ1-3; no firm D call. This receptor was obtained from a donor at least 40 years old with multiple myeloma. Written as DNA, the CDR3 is TGTGCCAGCAGCAATGACGGCCGTCCGGGAAACACCATATATTTT. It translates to CASSNDGRPGNTIYF.